These 22 T cell receptor beta chains were sequenced from one sample in a study of CD8 T cell repertoires and HIV-1 epitope variants. Their recognized antigens are unknown. The data were produced by immunoSEQ multiplex PCR, yet TCRdb's version contains in-frame clones alone and is incomplete. The repertoire holds some 2,800 clones, approximately 71% seen once, with 40% to 50% in the top ten. The specimen sequenced was cultured CD8+ T cells derived from PBMCs. Every receptor here comes from a male donor with HIV.

The rearrangement links TRBV6-5 to TRBJ2-1; D is perhaps TRBD1 (6 bases). Trimming took off 2 bases at V and 8 bases at J, with 16 bases between the two ends. Germline lookup yields CDR1 MNHEY and CDR2 SVGAGI. The CDR3 loop spans 15 amino acids. CDR3 nucleotide sequence: TGTGCCAGCAGTTACGGGGGCAGGGGTTATGATGAGCAGTTCTTC. Protein sequence: CASSYGGRGYDEQFF.

This clone was found once. The chain links TRBV2 to TRBJ2-1, with 9 bases matching TRBD2. The CDR3 runs to 15 residues. Germline V gene sequence: CDR1 SNHLY, CDR2 FYNNEI. The V segment lost 7 bases and the J segment 4 bases; nucleotides outside the gene matches: 8. CDR3 nucleotides: TGTGCCAGCAATGCGCTAGCGGGACTTTACAATGAGCAGTTCTTC. This codes for CASNALAGLYNEQFF.

In this sample, this clone is large. This chain connects TRBV7-9 to TRBJ2-7; perhaps TRBD2 as D (6 bases). Germline V gene lookup returns CDR1 SEHNR and CDR2 FQNEAQ (reference sequence). V lost 2 bases, J lost 6 bases, and 8 bases lay in between. The CDR3 has 12 amino acids. The CDR3 spells CASSLRAGEQYF. CDR3 in DNA: TGTGCCAGCAGCTTACGAGCGGGCGAGCAGTACTTC.

The gene calls are TRBV4-3 and TRBJ2-7, with D unclear. Trimming shortened V by 0 bases and J by 0 bases, and 3 bases separated the two germline ends. Germline CDR1 LGHNA, CDR2 YSLEER. The CDR3 covers 13 residues. CDR3 sequence (DNA): TGCGCCAGCAGCCAAGACCTCTCCTACGAGCAGTACTTC. This codes for CASSQDLSYEQYF.

V gene TRBV13 combines with J gene TRBJ1-3, with a tentative D call TRBD1 (5 bases). The germline V and J ends were trimmed by 5 bases and 0 bases, with 17 bases remaining between them. This CDR3 is built from 17 residues. CDR1 is PRHDT and CDR2 is FYEKMQ in the germline V gene (reference sequence). The CDR3 sequence: CASSGGFGASSGNTIYF. The CDR3 coding sequence is TGTGCCAGCAGCGGTGGATTTGGGGCTAGCTCTGGAAACACCATATATTTT.

The chain employs TRBV5-6 and TRBJ1-2, with TRBD1 as a possible D gene (6 bases). Trimming left V 4 bases short and J 4 bases short, with 17 bases between. The CDR3 length is 15 residues. CDR1 SGHDT and CDR2 YYEEEE come from the germline V gene. CDR3 sequence reads: CASSPPGGHSYGYTF. CDR3 DNA sequence: TGTGCCAGCAGCCCTCCCGGGGGGCACAGCTATGGCTACACCTTC.

The chain joins TRBV28 to TRBJ1-2, with 7 bases that match TRBD1. This CDR3 is 15 amino acids long. Trimming removed 6 bases from V and 8 bases from J; junction bases left unmatched: 15. Germline V gene sequence: CDR1 MDHEN, CDR2 SYDVKM. CDR3 nucleotide sequence: TGTGCCAGCAGCCCAACCTCGACAGGGCCTATGGGCTACACCTTC. Translated, it gives CASSPTSTGPMGYTF.

CDR3 in amino acids: CASKIEVSGGYTF. CDR3 nucleotide sequence: TGTGCCAGTAAAATTGAGGTTTCGGGTGGCTACACCTTC. This chain links TRBV19 with TRBJ1-2, with no clear D. Looked up from germline, CDR1 is LNHDA and CDR2 is SQIVND (reference sequence). The CDR3 totals 13 residues. Between the trimmed V and J ends, which lost 7 bases and 7 bases, there was a span of 16 bases.

The chain recombines TRBV10-2 with TRBJ1-1, with unresolved D. Trimming shortened V by 1 base and J by 3 bases, and 9 bases separated the two germline ends. Germline values: CDR1 WSHSY, CDR2 SAAADI. This CDR3 spans 14 amino acids. The CDR3 loop is CASSELELYTEAFF. Written as DNA, the CDR3 is TGCGCCAGCAGTGAGTTGGAACTTTACACTGAAGCTTTCTTT.

The J gene is TRBJ1-1, the V gene TRBV7-2, with TRBD1 as a possible D gene (5 bases). Germline V gives CDR1 SGHTA, CDR2 FQGNSA. The CDR3 sequence is 18 residues long. V lost 1 base, J lost 4 bases, and 22 bases lay in between. The CDR3 spells CASSLGGSSIGRATEAFF. The CDR3 bases are TGTGCCAGCAGCTTAGGAGGATCATCAATAGGCAGGGCCACTGAAGCTTTCTTT.

This chain uses TRBV4-2 with TRBJ2-3; 9 bases fit TRBD2. This CDR3 is 18 amino acids long. Trimming removed 0 bases from V and 2 bases from J; junction bases left unmatched: 9. Looked up from germline, CDR1 is LGHNA and CDR2 is YNFKEQ. The CDR3: CASSQDQRGAETTDTQYF. CDR3 sequence (DNA): TGTGCCAGCAGCCAAGACCAGCGGGGGGCCGAGACCACAGATACGCAGTATTTT.

This clone occurred once. This chain connects TRBV9 to TRBJ1-1; a possible D gene is TRBD1 (6 bases). This CDR3 contains 14 residues. V dropped 1 base and J dropped 3 bases, with 10 bases sitting between them. Germline CDR1 SGDLS, CDR2 YYNGEE. CDR3 protein: CASSVRGDDTEAFF. The CDR3 nucleotides read TGTGCCAGCAGCGTAAGGGGGGACGACACTGAAGCTTTCTTT.

This clone has a handful of counts. V usage is TRBV6-5 and J usage is TRBJ2-1; the D is unclear. This CDR3 spans 13 amino acids. V lost 0 bases and J lost 9, with 9 bases in between. Germline V CDR1 and CDR2: MNHEY, SVGAGI. CDR3 nucleotide sequence: TGTGCCAGCAGTTACTCGGGATCTGCTGAGCAGTTCTTC. It codes for CASSYSGSAEQFF.

The chain recombines TRBV5-6 with TRBJ1-5, with 10 bases fitting TRBD1. The germline V gene has CDR1 SGHDT and CDR2 YYEEEE. The CDR3 covers 14 residues. The V segment lost 4 bases and the J segment 4 bases; nucleotides outside the gene matches: 2. The CDR3 is CASSRDRGNQPQHF. The DNA for the CDR3 is TGTGCCAGCAGCCGGGACAGGGGAAATCAGCCCCAGCATTTT.

This chain joins TRBV11-3 and TRBJ2-5, with 12 bases aligning to TRBD1. Germline lookup yields CDR1 SGHNT and CDR2 YENEEA. With V trimmed by 3 bases and J by 0 bases, 2 bases remained unmatched. This CDR3 comprises 16 residues. CDR3: CASSLGTGGYQETQYF. DNA for the CDR3: TGTGCCAGCAGCTTGGGGACAGGGGGCTACCAAGAGACCCAGTACTTC.

The V call is TRBV5-8, the J call TRBJ1-2; D is undetermined. This CDR3 has 13 amino acids. Deletions cut 1 base from V and 2 bases from J, with 6 bases between. Germline CDR1 is SGHTS and CDR2 is YDEGEE. The CDR3 loop is CASSLLNNYGYTF. CDR3 coding DNA: TGTGCCAGCAGCTTGCTAAACAACTATGGCTACACCTTC.

The chain is built from TRBV2 and TRBJ2-4; D is ambiguous. V lost 3 bases to trimming and J lost 8 bases, with 20 bases between them. The CDR3 spans 16 residues. The germline V gene has CDR1 SNHLY and CDR2 FYNNEI. CDR3 bases: TGTGCCAGCAGTGATGGATTTGGCCCCCGGATGGACATTCAGTACTTC. Protein product: CASSDGFGPRMDIQYF.

This chain connects TRBV7-9 to TRBJ2-1; a possible D gene is TRBD1 (6 bases). The germline gives CDR1 SEHNR, CDR2 FQNEAQ (reference sequence). With 5 bases removed from V and 3 bases from J, the gap between germline ends came to 20 bases. The CDR3 consists of 17 residues. The CDR3 bases are TGTGCCAGCAGCCCACACATCCAACAGGGATACTACAATGAGCAGTTCTTC. It codes for CASSPHIQQGYYNEQFF.

The J gene is TRBJ2-3, the V gene TRBV19; 12 nucleotides match TRBD2. V trimming: 4 bases; J trimming: 0 bases; junction bases outside the gene matches: 2. CDR3 length equals 16 residues. Looked up from germline, CDR1 is LNHDA and CDR2 is SQIVND (reference sequence). This chain's CDR3 is CASSRGTSGSTDTQYF. CDR3 in DNA: TGTGCCAGTAGTAGAGGGACTAGCGGGAGCACAGATACGCAGTATTTT.

The rearrangement joins TRBV28 to TRBJ2-2; D call uncertain. This CDR3 is 12 amino acids long. The germline V and J ends were trimmed by 8 bases and 6 bases, with 10 bases remaining between them. The germline CDR1 and CDR2 sequences are MDHEN and SYDVKM. CDR3 nucleotides: TGTGCCAGCGGGTTGTCTGCCGGGGAGCTGTTTTTT. This gives the protein CASGLSAGELFF.

The chain joins TRBV10-1 to TRBJ1-4; D gene uncertain. CDR3 length: 15 residues. The germline V gene has CDR1 WNHNN and CDR2 SYGVQD (reference sequence). V was clipped by 0 bases and J by 4 bases, with 9 bases between them. CDR3 region: CASSESGTFNEKLFF. The CDR3 DNA follows: TGCGCCAGCAGTGAGTCGGGCACGTTTAATGAAAAACTGTTTTTT.

The chain is built from TRBV5-6 and TRBJ1-1, with D possibly TRBD1 on 6 matching bases. V was cut by 4 bases and J by 1 base, with 14 bases left in between. This CDR3 spans 15 amino acids. Germline-derived CDR1 and CDR2 are SGHDT and YYEEEE. CDR3 bases: TGTGCCAGCAGCCCTGGGGGCAGGGCGAACACTGAAGCTTTCTTT. It specifies CASSPGGRANTEAFF.